These T cell receptor beta chains were read from a single sample in a study of T cells in Graves' hyperthyroidism and ophthalmopathy. MiXCR was run by TCRdb on the multiplex PCR reads, yielding one entry per CDR3 protein. This sample carries 610,000 or so distinct CDR3 sequences, roughly 46% of them seen once, and the ten largest clones take about 7.8%. The sample comprised peripheral blood or thyroid tissue (not recorded which). The receptors shown here come from a woman aged 18-29 years with Graves' hyperthyroidism. The CDR3 runs from the conserved cysteine through the conserved F or W. The D gene is left open where the match is weak. Where a row states a size, it is once, few, many or the class of an expanded clone; other rows omit it.

D gene,V gene,J gene,clone size,CDR3 protein,CDR3 DNA
NA,TRBV27,TRBJ1-6,many,CASSPQMMDNSPLHF,TGTGCCAGCAGTCCCCAGATGATGGATAATTCACCCCTCCACTTT
NA,TRBV10-3,TRBJ1-2,NA,CAISWGSNYGYTF,TGTGCCATCAGTTGGGGGTCCAACTATGGCTACACCTTC
NA,TRBV20-1,TRBJ2-2,NA,CSARDGGELFF,TGCAGTGCTAGAGATGGCGGGGAGCTGTTTTTT
NA,TRBV7-9,TRBJ2-3,once,CASSHRDGPSLSTQYF,TGTGCCAGCAGCCACCGGGACGGACCATCTTTAAGCACGCAGTATTTT
NA,TRBV3-1,TRBJ2-7,NA,CASSQDSSGYEQYF,TGTGCCAGCAGCCAAGATTCAAGCGGCTACGAGCAGTACTTC
NA,TRBV19,TRBJ1-3,many,CASSINSGNTIYF,TGTGCCAGTAGTATAAACTCTGGAAACACCATATATTTT
NA,TRBV20-1,TRBJ1-5,NA,CSASGLTGGDSQPQHF,TGCAGTGCTAGTGGTTTGACAGGAGGGGATAGTCAGCCCCAGCATTTT
NA,TRBV7-8,TRBJ2-7,NA,CARDRLYEQYF,TGTGCCAGGGACCGGCTCTACGAGCAGTACTTC
NA,TRBV30,TRBJ2-7,few,CACPNPGSPYEQYF,TGTGCCTGCCCCAACCCCGGGAGCCCCTACGAGCAGTACTTC
NA,TRBV29-1,TRBJ1-5,NA,CSVEPGVGNQPQHF,TGCAGCGTGGAGCCGGGAGTAGGGAATCAGCCCCAGCATTTT
NA,TRBV24-1,TRBJ2-6,many,CATSDRDSGANVLTF,TGTGCCACCAGTGACCGGGACTCTGGGGCCAACGTCCTGACTTTC
NA,TRBV7-6,TRBJ2-7,NA,CAASRGREQYF,TGTGCCGCCAGCAGGGGTCGCGAGCAGTACTTC
NA,TRBV25-1,TRBJ1-2,NA,CASSYSGGGSYGHTF,TGTGCCAGCAGTTACTCGGGGGGAGGCAGCTATGGCCACACCTTC
TRBD1,TRBV5-1,TRBJ1-2,many,CASSSGTGANYGYTF,TGCGCCAGCAGCTCAGGGACAGGAGCTAACTATGGCTACACCTTC
NA,TRBV9,TRBJ2-1,few,CASSVDDYNEQFF,TGTGCCAGCAGCGTAGACGACTACAATGAGCAGTTCTTC
TRBD1,TRBV29-1,TRBJ1-4,NA,CSVEDWTGVGEKLFF,TGCAGCGTTGAAGATTGGACAGGGGTGGGTGAAAAACTGTTTTTT
NA,TRBV4-1,TRBJ2-7,many,CASSRTGTPYEQYF,TGCGCCAGCAGCAGAACCGGGACACCCTACGAGCAGTACTTC
NA,TRBV9,TRBJ1-1,many,CASSVGRGNTEAFF,TGTGCCAGCAGCGTAGGCAGGGGGAACACTGAAGCTTTCTTT
NA,TRBV29-1,TRBJ2-5,once,CSGQRGPYRQETQYF,TGCAGCGGCCAACGGGGACCGTACCGCCAAGAGACCCAGTACTTC
NA,TRBV7-4,TRBJ1-1,many,CARPHPSTLVVVVEAFF,TGTGCCAGGCCCCACCCTTCTACTCTTGTGGTTGTCGTTGAAGCTTTCTTT
NA,TRBV12-3/TRBV12-4,TRBJ2-5,few,CASSLNIGGIGETQYF,TGTGCCAGCAGTTTAAATATTGGAGGAATTGGGGAGACCCAGTACTTC
NA,TRBV29-1,TRBJ2-6,many,CSVEGKVAGANVLTF,TGCAGCGTTGAAGGGAAAGTTGCAGGGGCCAACGTCCTGACTTTC
NA,TRBV29-1,TRBJ1-2,once,CSVESRAAMSGYTF,TGCAGCGTAGAGTCCCGGGCCGCCATGAGTGGCTACACCTTC
TRBD2,TRBV29-1,TRBJ2-2,NA,CSVPTSGSRTGELFF,TGCAGCGTTCCCACTAGCGGGAGCAGGACCGGGGAGCTGTTTTTT
TRBD1,TRBV12-3/TRBV12-4,TRBJ1-6,NA,CASTKGQGRINSPLHF,TGTGCCAGCACCAAGGGACAGGGCCGGATTAATTCACCCCTCCACTTT
NA,TRBV7-9,TRBJ1-1,many,CASSLEDKNTEAFF,TGTGCCAGCAGCTTAGAGGACAAGAACACTGAAGCTTTCTTT
NA,TRBV7-9,TRBJ2-5,NA,CASSSQRGTEYQETQYF,TGTGCCAGCAGCTCCCAGCGGGGGACAGAGTACCAAGAGACCCAGTACTTC
TRBD1,TRBV12-3/TRBV12-4,TRBJ1-6,few,CASSRRGLLGSYNSPLHF,TGTGCCAGCAGTCGAAGGGGGCTTTTAGGATCCTATAATTCACCCCTCCACTTT
NA,TRBV20-1,TRBJ2-2,NA,CSARAPGELFF,TGCAGTGCTAGAGCCCCAGGGGAGCTGTTTTTT
TRBD2,TRBV27,TRBJ2-7,many,CASSLLTRGGSSEQYF,TGTGCCAGCAGTTTATTGACGCGGGGAGGGTCGAGCGAGCAGTACTTC
NA,TRBV6-2/TRBV6-3,TRBJ2-7,many,CASSYLVGFHAYEQYF,TGTGCCAGCAGTTACTTGGTCGGGTTCCATGCCTACGAGCAGTACTTC
TRBD2,TRBV7-3,TRBJ2-5,many,CASSLTASGSETQYF,TGTGCCAGCAGCTTAACGGCTAGCGGGAGTGAGACCCAGTACTTC
TRBD2,TRBV10-3,TRBJ2-2,NA,CAIGDPSGANGELFF,TGTGCCATTGGGGATCCCAGCGGGGCTAACGGGGAGCTGTTTTTT
NA,TRBV6-5,TRBJ2-7,many,CASSYSGARGVYEQYF,TGTGCCAGCAGTTACTCGGGGGCTCGTGGGGTCTACGAGCAGTACTTC
TRBD2,TRBV2,TRBJ2-1,NA,CASKLAGSYNEQFF,TGTGCCAGCAAGCTAGCGGGCTCCTACAATGAGCAGTTCTTC
TRBD1,TRBV4-3,TRBJ1-4,NA,CASSTSGGTTNEKLFF,TGCGCCAGCAGCACCTCAGGGGGGACAACTAATGAAAAACTGTTTTTT
TRBD2,TRBV20-1,TRBJ2-7,many,CSARGTSGTNEQYF,TGCAGTGCTAGGGGGACTAGCGGGACGAATGAGCAGTACTTC
TRBD1,TRBV20-1,TRBJ1-2,NA,CSARGQGQYVSGYTF,TGCAGTGCTAGAGGACAGGGACAGTATGTTTCAGGCTACACCTTC
TRBD2,TRBV20-1,TRBJ2-7,many,CSAEAGGAYEQYF,TGCAGTGCCGAAGCGGGGGGAGCCTACGAGCAGTACTTC